The 25 T cell receptor beta chains reported below all come from one sample, sequenced in a study of cytomegalovirus exposure and HLA in healthy donors. Sequencing used immunoSEQ multiplex PCR; TCRdb keeps in-frame clones, though not all of them. Altogether some 99,000 clones are present, 88% being singletons, with the ten largest covering about 2.1%. Material: PBMCs. The receptors come from a woman between 18 and 29 years old in good health and CMV-seronegative.

This rearrangement joins TRBV30 to TRBJ2-3; 10 nucleotides line up with TRBD2. V was pared by 5 bases and J by 3 bases, with 8 bases of the junction left unmatched. The germline V gene has CDR1 GTSNPN and CDR2 SVGIG (reference sequence). The CDR3 has 15 amino acids. CDR3 sequence (DNA): TGTGCCTGGTCTCCCGGGACTAGCGAGACAGATACGCAGTATTTT. This gives the protein CAWSPGTSETDTQYF.

The chain carries TRBV7-2 and TRBJ1-1, with 7 bases identical to TRBD1. CDR1 is SGHTA, CDR2 FQGNSA, per germline. The CDR3 is 14 amino acids. Trimming removed 5 bases from V and 4 bases from J; junction bases left unmatched: 7. DNA for the CDR3: TGTGCCAGCAGCCGGGGACAGCAAAGCACTGAAGCTTTCTTT. Encoded protein: CASSRGQQSTEAFF.

V and J are TRBV7-9 and TRBJ2-1; 9 nucleotides align to TRBD2. From germline, CDR1 is SEHNR and CDR2 FQNEAQ (reference sequence). This CDR3 comprises 14 residues. The V gene end was trimmed by 5 bases and the J gene end by 10 bases; junction bases not matched to a gene: 9. This chain's CDR3 is CASSLAGLASEQFF. CDR3 sequence (DNA): TGTGCCAGCAGCCTCGCCGGACTAGCGAGCGAGCAGTTCTTC.

The genes are TRBV25-1 and TRBJ2-1; possibly TRBD1 for D (6 bases). Trimming shortened V by 5 bases and J by 9 bases, and 14 bases separated the two germline ends. Germline V CDR1 and CDR2: MGHDK, SYGVNS. This CDR3 region has 13 residues. The CDR3 region has the DNA TGTGCCAGCAGTACTACAGGGATTGGTGAGCAGTTCTTC. Residues: CASSTTGIGEQFF.

The chain is built from TRBV4-3 and TRBJ1-5; 11 bases map to TRBD1. Germline CDR1 LGHNA, CDR2 YSLEER. CDR3 length equals 15 residues. With 1 base clipped from V and 6 bases from J, the junction kept 2 bases outside the gene matches. The CDR3 DNA sequence: TGCGCCAGCAGCCAAGGGACAGGGGGCGTTCAGCCCCAGCATTTT. This translates into CASSQGTGGVQPQHF.

The DNA of the CDR3 is TGCAGCGGCACAGGAATTGAAGCTTTCTTT. Protein: CSGTGIEAFF. V and J are TRBV29-1 and TRBJ1-1; a possible D gene is TRBD1 (5 bases). The CDR3 is made up of 10 amino acids. V was shortened by 7 bases and J by 7 bases, with 10 bases between the two germline ends. In germline, CDR1 is SQVTM, CDR2 ANQGSEA.

The V gene is TRBV7-8, the J gene TRBJ2-7; 15 positions match TRBD2. The CDR3 sequence is 16 residues long. Germline-derived CDR1 and CDR2 are SGHVS and FQNEAQ. After removal of 4 bases from V and 6 bases from J, the junction contained 7 bases not matched to a gene. CDR3 nucleotide sequence: TGTGCCAGCAGCTCCGGACTAGCGGGAGGGCAAGGCGAGCAGTACTTC. Translated, it gives CASSSGLAGGQGEQYF.

The chain has TRBV18 and TRBJ2-5; 8 bases line up with TRBD2. The germline CDR1 and CDR2 sequences are KGHSH and LQKENI. This CDR3 has 17 residues. The ends lost 1 base at V and 2 bases at J; junction bases unmatched: 9. The CDR3 protein is CASSPLQGLAGQETQYF. The CDR3 bases are TGTGCCAGCTCACCACTACAAGGCTTAGCGGGGCAAGAGACCCAGTACTTC.

The chain joins TRBV7-2 to TRBJ2-1; 11 nucleotides agree with TRBD2. Germline V gene data show CDR1 as SGHTA and CDR2 as FQGNSA. V lost 5 bases, J lost 8 bases, and 8 bases stayed unmatched. The CDR3 spans 15 residues. The CDR3 loop reads CASSPLAGVRYEQFF. The CDR3 DNA reads TGTGCCAGCAGCCCACTAGCGGGAGTGAGGTATGAGCAGTTCTTC.

The chain joins TRBV7-9 to TRBJ2-3; 7 bases line up with TRBD1. The CDR3 runs 12 residues. The J segment lost 4 bases and the V segment lost 7 bases, leaving 2 bases of the junction unmatched. From germline, CDR1 is SEHNR and CDR2 FQNEAQ (reference sequence). CDR3 residues: CASTQGADTQYF. CDR3 sequence (DNA): TGTGCCAGCACCCAGGGGGCAGATACGCAGTATTTT.

V usage is TRBV25-1 and J usage is TRBJ2-2; TRBD1 matches at 9 bases. V gave up 3 bases and J gave up 4 bases; unmatched junction bases: 6. The CDR3 runs 16 residues. CDR1 is MGHDK, CDR2 SYGVNS, per germline. Here the CDR3 DNA reads TGTGCCAGCAGTGATAAGTTGACAGGGGGCACCGGGGAGCTGTTTTTT. Its protein is CASSDKLTGGTGELFF.

The gene calls are TRBV30 and TRBJ2-3; 7 bases fit TRBD2. CDR3 size: 11 residues. V shed 4 bases, J shed 7 bases, and the junction held 2 bases outside the gene matches. Germline CDR1 reads GTSNPN; CDR2 reads SVGIG (reference sequence). The CDR3 sequence is CAWTGLNTQYF. The CDR3 bases are TGTGCCTGGACGGGACTAAATACGCAGTATTTT.

The chain's CDR3 is CASSLEGVLETQYF. The CDR3 DNA sequence: TGCGCCAGCAGCTTGGAGGGGGTGTTGGAGACCCAGTACTTC. The chain joins TRBV5-1 to TRBJ2-5; D possibly corresponds to TRBD1 (6 bases). V lost 0 bases to trimming and J lost 5 bases, with 11 bases between them. The CDR3 length is 14 residues. Germline loops: CDR1 SGHRS, CDR2 YFSETQ.

This sequence joins TRBV27 and TRBJ1-1; D is perhaps TRBD1 (5 bases). The V end lost 5 bases, the J end lost 11 bases, and 15 bases lay between the germline ends. Germline V lookup: CDR1 MNHEY, CDR2 SMNVEV (reference sequence). The CDR3 length is 12 residues. The CDR3 bases are TGTGCCAGCAGTCCACTCCAGGGCAAGGCTTTCTTT. Its protein product is CASSPLQGKAFF.

The V and J genes are TRBV7-3 and TRBJ1-1; D is ambiguous. Germline CDR1 SGHTA, CDR2 FQGTGA. V lost 1 base and J 10 bases, leaving 13 bases between the germline ends. The CDR3 is 13 amino acids. CDR3 sequence: CASSLNSRERAFF. CDR3 DNA: TGTGCCAGCAGCTTAAATTCGCGGGAAAGAGCTTTCTTT.

This chain uses TRBV7-7 with TRBJ2-7; D perhaps matches TRBD2 (7 bases). CDR3 length: 14 residues. The V end was cut by 0 bases, the J end by 7 bases, with 13 bases between. Germline-derived CDR1 and CDR2 are SSHAT and FNYEAQ (reference sequence). This CDR3 is CASSLAAGAGEQYF. The CDR3 coding sequence is TGTGCCAGCAGCTTAGCGGCGGGGGCAGGAGAGCAGTACTTC.

The chain joins TRBV7-9 to TRBJ2-7; 12 bases match TRBD2. CDR3 length: 15 residues. Per the germline V gene, CDR1 is SEHNR and CDR2 is FQNEAQ (reference sequence). V was clipped by 2 bases and J by 5 bases; unmatched bases: 4. The CDR3 sequence is CASSLSLAGGNEQYF. The CDR3 bases are TGTGCCAGCAGCTTATCCCTAGCGGGGGGGAACGAGCAGTACTTC.

This rearrangement joins TRBV5-4 to TRBJ2-7, with 8 bases aligning to TRBD2. The J segment lost 0 bases and the V segment lost 0 bases, leaving 8 bases of the junction unmatched. The CDR3 is made up of 17 amino acids. Germline values: CDR1 SGHNT, CDR2 YYREEE (reference sequence). DNA for the CDR3: TGTGCCAGCAGCTTGGGTGGGGGGACTAGGAGCTCCTACGAGCAGTACTTC. Its translation: CASSLGGGTRSSYEQYF.

This clone was counted only a few times. The J gene is TRBJ1-5, the V gene TRBV19, with a possible D match to TRBD1 (6 bases). From germline, CDR1 is LNHDA and CDR2 SQIVND (reference sequence). The CDR3 totals 16 residues. Between the trimmed V and J ends, which lost 6 bases and 0 bases, there was a span of 15 bases. The CDR3 spells CASRQGPLGSNQPQHF. CDR3 nucleotides: TGTGCCAGTAGACAGGGCCCCCTGGGTAGCAATCAGCCCCAGCATTTT.

This chain links TRBV5-1 with TRBJ1-2; possibly TRBD1 for D (5 bases). This CDR3 is 14 amino acids long. Germline V gene sequence: CDR1 SGHRS, CDR2 YFSETQ. The V end was cut by 7 bases, the J end by 0 bases, with 13 bases between. The CDR3 DNA sequence: TGCGCCAGCGGGCGGGACGTTCCTAACTATGGCTACACCTTC. Its protein is CASGRDVPNYGYTF.

The chain carries TRBV4-3 and TRBJ2-5; 10 nucleotides match TRBD2. Germline V gives CDR1 LGHNA, CDR2 YSLEER. After removal of 4 bases from V and 0 bases from J, the junction contained 14 bases not matched to a gene. CDR3 length: 19 residues. CDR3 sequence (DNA): TGCGCCAGCAGCCGCCTCGAGGTTAGCGGGAGGTGGGACCAAGAGACCCAGTACTTC. Translating it yields CASSRLEVSGRWDQETQYF.

This rearrangement joins TRBV5-4 to TRBJ2-1, with 9 bases lining up with TRBD1. CDR1 SGHNT and CDR2 YYREEE come from the germline V gene (reference sequence). The trim removed 4 bases at V and 4 bases at J, leaving 9 bases unmatched. The CDR3 length is 16 residues. This chain's CDR3 is CASSLGGTGQYNEQFF. CDR3 in DNA: TGTGCCAGCAGCCTGGGGGGGACAGGGCAATACAATGAGCAGTTCTTC. Drawing the rest from reference TRBV5-4 and TRBJ2-1, the complete variable domain is ETGVTQSPTHLIKTRGQQVTLRCSSQSGHNTVSWYQQALGQGPQFIFQYYREEENGRGNFPPRFSGLQFPNYSSELNVNALELDDSALYLCASSLGGTGQYNEQFFGPGTRLTVL.

The chain combines TRBV28 with TRBJ2-7; TRBD2 matches 8 bases. This CDR3 spans 15 amino acids. The germline gives CDR1 MDHEN, CDR2 SYDVKM. V shed 8 bases, J shed 3 bases, and the junction held 12 bases outside the gene matches. As DNA, the CDR3 is TGTGCCAGCGCCTTCGGACTAGCAGACTACTACGAGCAGTACTTC. Protein sequence: CASAFGLADYYEQYF.

V usage is TRBV10-3 and J usage is TRBJ1-2, with D hard to call. The CDR3 is 13 amino acids. Germline values: CDR1 ENHRY, CDR2 SYGVKD. Trimming stripped 3 bases from V and 5 bases from J, with 10 bases between. DNA of the CDR3: TGTGCCATCAGTGAACAGCCGGGATATGGCTACACCTTC. The encoded protein is CAISEQPGYGYTF.

J is TRBJ2-3 and V is TRBV28; no clear D. Trimming removed 7 bases at V and 4 bases at J, with 12 bases between. This CDR3 comprises 13 residues. Per germline, CDR1 MDHEN and CDR2 SYDVKM. The CDR3 is CASTSAGPDTQYF. CDR3 nucleotides: TGTGCCAGCACCTCGGCAGGCCCAGATACGCAGTATTTT.